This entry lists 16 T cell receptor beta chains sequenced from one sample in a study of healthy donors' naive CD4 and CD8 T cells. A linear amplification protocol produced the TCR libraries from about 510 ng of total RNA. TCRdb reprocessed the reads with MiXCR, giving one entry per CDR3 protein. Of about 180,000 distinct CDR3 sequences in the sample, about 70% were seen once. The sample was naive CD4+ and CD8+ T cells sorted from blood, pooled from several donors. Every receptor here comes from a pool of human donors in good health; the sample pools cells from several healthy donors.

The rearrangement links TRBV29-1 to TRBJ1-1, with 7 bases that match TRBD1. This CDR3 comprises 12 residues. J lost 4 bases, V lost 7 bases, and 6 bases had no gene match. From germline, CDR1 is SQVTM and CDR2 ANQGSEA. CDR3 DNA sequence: TGCAGCGCCCTGACAGGGAGCACTGAAGCTTTCTTT. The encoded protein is CSALTGSTEAFF.

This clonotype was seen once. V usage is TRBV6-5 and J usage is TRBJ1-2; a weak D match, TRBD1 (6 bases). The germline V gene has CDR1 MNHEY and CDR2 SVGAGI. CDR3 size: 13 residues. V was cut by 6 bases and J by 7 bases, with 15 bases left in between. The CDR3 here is CASRATGNGGYTF. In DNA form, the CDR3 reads TGTGCCAGCAGGGCTACAGGGAACGGTGGCTACACCTTC.

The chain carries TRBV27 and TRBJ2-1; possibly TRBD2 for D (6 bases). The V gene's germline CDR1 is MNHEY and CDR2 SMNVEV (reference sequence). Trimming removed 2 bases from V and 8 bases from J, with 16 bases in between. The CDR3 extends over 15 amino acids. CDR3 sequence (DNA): TGTGCCAGCAGTTTACTAGCGCAAATTGGGGATGAGCAGTTCTTC. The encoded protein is CASSLLAQIGDEQFF.

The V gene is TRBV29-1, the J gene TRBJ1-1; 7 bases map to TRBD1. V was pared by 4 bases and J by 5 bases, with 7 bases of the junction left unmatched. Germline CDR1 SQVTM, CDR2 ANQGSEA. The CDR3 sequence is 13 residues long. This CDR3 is CSVGQGGMTEAFF. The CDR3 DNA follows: TGCAGCGTTGGACAGGGAGGGATGACTGAAGCTTTCTTT.

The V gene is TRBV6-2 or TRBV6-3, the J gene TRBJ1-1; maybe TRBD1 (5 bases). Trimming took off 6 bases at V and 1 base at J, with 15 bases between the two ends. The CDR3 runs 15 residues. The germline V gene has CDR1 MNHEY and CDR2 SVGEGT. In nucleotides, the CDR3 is TGTGCCAGCAGCAGACCGGGACCCCGGAACACTGAAGCTTTCTTT. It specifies CASSRPGPRNTEAFF.

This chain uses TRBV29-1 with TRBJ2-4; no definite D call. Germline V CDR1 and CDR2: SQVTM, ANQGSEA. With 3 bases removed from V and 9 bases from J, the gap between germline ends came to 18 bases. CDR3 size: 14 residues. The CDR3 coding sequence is TGCAGCGTTGATTCGGGTCCTGGGTCGGGCATTCAGTACTTC. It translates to CSVDSGPGSGIQYF. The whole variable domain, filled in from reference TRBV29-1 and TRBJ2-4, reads SAVISQKPSRDICQRGTSLTIQCQVDSQVTMMFWYRQQPGQSLTLIATANQGSEATYESGFVIDKFPISRPNLTFSTLTVSNMSPEDSSIYLCSVDSGPGSGIQYFGAGTRLSVL.

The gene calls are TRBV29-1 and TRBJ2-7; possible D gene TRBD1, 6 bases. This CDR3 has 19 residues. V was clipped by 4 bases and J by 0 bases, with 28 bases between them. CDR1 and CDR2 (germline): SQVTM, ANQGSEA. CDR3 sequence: CSVAGVVGRNRSSSYEQYF. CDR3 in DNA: TGCAGCGTTGCAGGGGTCGTGGGCAGAAATAGAAGTAGCTCCTACGAGCAGTACTTC.

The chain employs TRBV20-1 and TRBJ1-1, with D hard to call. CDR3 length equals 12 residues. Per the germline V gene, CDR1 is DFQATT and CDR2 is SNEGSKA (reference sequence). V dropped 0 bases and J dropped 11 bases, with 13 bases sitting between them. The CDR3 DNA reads TGCAGTGCTAGAGATAGCGGGAGGTTTGCTTTCTTT. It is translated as CSARDSGRFAFF.

The CDR3 reads CSVRDRANQPQHF. In DNA form, the CDR3 reads TGCAGCGTCCGAGACAGGGCCAATCAGCCCCAGCATTTT. The V call is TRBV29-1, the J call TRBJ1-5; the match to TRBD1 covers 7 bases. J lost 3 bases, V lost 6 bases, and 5 bases had no gene match. Germline V gene sequence: CDR1 SQVTM, CDR2 ANQGSEA. This CDR3 is 13 amino acids long.

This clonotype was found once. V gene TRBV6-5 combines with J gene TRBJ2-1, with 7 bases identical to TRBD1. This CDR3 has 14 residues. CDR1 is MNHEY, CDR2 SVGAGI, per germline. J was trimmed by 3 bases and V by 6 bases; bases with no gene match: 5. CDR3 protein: CASRSGQNYNEQFF. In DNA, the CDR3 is TGTGCCAGCAGATCGGGACAGAACTACAATGAGCAGTTCTTC.

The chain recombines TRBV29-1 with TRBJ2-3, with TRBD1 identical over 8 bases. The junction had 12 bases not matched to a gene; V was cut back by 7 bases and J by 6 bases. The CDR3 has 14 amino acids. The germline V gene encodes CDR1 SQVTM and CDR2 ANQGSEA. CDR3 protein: CSALTGALADTQYF. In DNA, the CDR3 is TGCAGCGCCCTGACAGGGGCGCTGGCCGATACGCAGTATTTT.

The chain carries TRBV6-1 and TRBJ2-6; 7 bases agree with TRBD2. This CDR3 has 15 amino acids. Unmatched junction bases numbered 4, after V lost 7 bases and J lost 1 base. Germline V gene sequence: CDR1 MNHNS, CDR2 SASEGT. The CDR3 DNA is TGTGCCAGCACCCCGGGGGGATCTGGGGCCAACGTCCTGACTTTC. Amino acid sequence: CASTPGGSGANVLTF.

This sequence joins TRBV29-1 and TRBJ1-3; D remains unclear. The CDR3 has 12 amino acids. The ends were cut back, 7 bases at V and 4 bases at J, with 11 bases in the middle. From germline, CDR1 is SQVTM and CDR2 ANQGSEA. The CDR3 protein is CSARILGNTIYF. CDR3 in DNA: TGCAGCGCCCGGATACTCGGAAACACCATATATTTT.

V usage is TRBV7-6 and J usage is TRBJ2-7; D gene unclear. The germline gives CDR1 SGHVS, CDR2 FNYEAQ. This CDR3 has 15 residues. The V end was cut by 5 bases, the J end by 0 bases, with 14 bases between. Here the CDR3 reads CASSPDVYSSYEQYF. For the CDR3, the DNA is TGTGCCAGCAGCCCTGATGTATACAGCTCCTACGAGCAGTACTTC.

Written as DNA, the CDR3 is TGTGCCAGTAGTATCCTGAACCCGACAGGGCAAAATTCACCCCTCCACTTT. This sequence encodes CASSILNPTGQNSPLHF. The chain uses TRBV19 and TRBJ1-6; 7 bases line up with TRBD1. Germline V gene sequence: CDR1 LNHDA, CDR2 SQIVND (reference sequence). The V and J ends lost 3 bases and 7 bases, in that order; junction bases with no gene match: 12. The CDR3 spans 17 residues.

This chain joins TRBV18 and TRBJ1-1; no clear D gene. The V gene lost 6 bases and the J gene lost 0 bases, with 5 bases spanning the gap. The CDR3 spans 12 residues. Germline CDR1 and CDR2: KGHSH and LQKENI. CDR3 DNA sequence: TGTGCCAGCTCGCCCATGAACACTGAAGCTTTCTTT. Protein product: CASSPMNTEAFF.